This T cell receptor (beta chain) originates from a study of T cell repertoires in cytomegalovirus infection. This clonotype came up many times. From the reads, TCRdb called clonotypes with MiXCR, one entry per CDR3 protein. The table has roughly 230,000 distinct CDR3 sequences, about 17% seen once; the top ten hold approximately 44%. Trimming took off 6 bases at V and 3 bases at J, with 21 bases between the two ends. The CDR3 covers 17 residues. This receptor was obtained from a human donor in good health (CMV status not recorded). Some clones in this sample may be carry-over from other donors' samples. The chain links TRBV12-3 or TRBV12-4 to TRBJ1-5; D not resolved. Sequences were obtained from CD8+ T cells from PBMCs. CDR3: CASSPGGPPNNNQPQHF. The CDR3 DNA follows: TGTGCCAGCAGCCCGGGAGGCCCACCTAATAACAATCAGCCCCAGCATTTT.